This entry lists 15 T cell receptor beta chains sequenced from one sample in a study of blood T cell repertoires in COVID-19. The repertoire was sequenced with immunoSEQ multiplex PCR; TCRdb's copy has only in-frame clones and lacks some. The table lists roughly 330,000 clones, 86% of them singletons, with 1.5% to 2% in the top ten. Sequencing was performed on peripheral blood. These receptors were obtained from a woman in her fifties or sixties with acute or convalescent COVID-19.

The sample holds one count of this clone. This chain joins TRBV11-2 and TRBJ2-1; 9 bases match TRBD2. Unmatched junction bases numbered 7, after V lost 0 bases and J lost 7 bases. Germline assignment: CDR1 SGHAT and CDR2 FQNNGV. The CDR3 contains 16 residues. CDR3 bases: TGTGCCAGCAGCTTAGATTTAGCTAGCGGGACAAATGAGCAGTTCTTC. Translation gives CASSLDLASGTNEQFF.

The chain employs TRBV27 and TRBJ1-5, with 9 bases lining up with TRBD1. The ends lost 7 bases at V and 3 bases at J; junction bases unmatched: 10. The length of the CDR3 is 16 residues. Germline CDR1 and CDR2: MNHEY and SMNVEV (reference sequence). CDR3 sequence (DNA): TGTGCCAGCACTCGGACAGGGGACGGGGTCAATCAGCCCCAGCATTTT. Translated, it gives CASTRTGDGVNQPQHF.

The chain uses TRBV7-8 and TRBJ2-7; D is ambiguous. The germline CDR1 and CDR2 sequences are SGHVS and FQNEAQ. V was cut by 4 bases and J by 0 bases, with 19 bases left in between. The CDR3 has 17 residues. Here the CDR3 reads CASSSYLSQASSYEQYF. The CDR3 nucleotides read TGTGCCAGCAGCTCCTACCTCTCCCAGGCCAGCTCCTACGAGCAGTACTTC.

This chain joins TRBV12-3 or TRBV12-4 and TRBJ2-7, with TRBD1 matching over 8 bases. Trimming cost V 7 bases and J 3 bases; bases outside gene matches: 5. The CDR3 is 13 amino acids. CDR3 loop: CASTWTGNYEQYF. CDR3 bases: TGTGCCAGCACCTGGACAGGGAACTACGAGCAGTACTTC.

This rearrangement joins TRBV6-2 or TRBV6-3 to TRBJ2-1; 8 bases are a match to TRBD2. Unmatched junction bases numbered 5, after V lost 2 bases and J lost 8 bases. The CDR3 has 14 amino acids. The germline V gene has CDR1 MNHEY and CDR2 SVGEGT. Here the CDR3 reads CASSYNLAGYEQFF. The DNA of the CDR3 is TGTGCCAGCAGTTACAATCTAGCGGGCTATGAGCAGTTCTTC.

In DNA form, the CDR3 reads TGTGCCAGCAGCCCCCGTTCCGGGACAGGGCATGGGGAACAGTTCTTC. Protein: CASSPRSGTGHGEQFF. This sequence joins TRBV27 and TRBJ2-1; 9 bases fit TRBD1. The CDR3 extends over 16 amino acids. V lost 6 bases and J lost 13; bases outside the gene matches: 19. Per germline, CDR1 MNHEY and CDR2 SMNVEV (reference sequence).

The CDR3 here is CASSLGLAGGYEQYF. CDR3 DNA: TGTGCCAGCAGCTTGGGACTAGCGGGAGGGTACGAGCAGTACTTC. The rearrangement uses TRBV5-4 and TRBJ2-7; 14 nucleotides agree with TRBD2. Trimming removed 0 bases from V and 4 bases from J; junction bases left unmatched: 0. There are 15 residues in the CDR3. CDR1 SGHNT and CDR2 YYREEE come from the germline V gene (reference sequence). The variable domain in full, with the rest retrieved from reference TRBV5-4 and TRBJ2-7, is ETGVTQSPTHLIKTRGQQVTLRCSSQSGHNTVSWYQQALGQGPQFIFQYYREEENGRGNFPPRFSGLQFPNYSSELNVNALELDDSALYLCASSLGLAGGYEQYFGPGTRLTVT.

The chain recombines TRBV28 with TRBJ1-4; 10 bases are shared with TRBD1. CDR3 length: 15 residues. From germline, CDR1 is MDHEN and CDR2 SYDVKM. Losses at the gene ends were 5 bases for V and 6 bases for J; bases not matched to a gene: 6. The CDR3 coding sequence is TGTGCCAGCAGTCCGACAGGGGGCGCCGATGAAAAACTGTTTTTT. As protein: CASSPTGGADEKLFF.

Only one count was recorded for this clone. The J gene is TRBJ2-5, the V gene TRBV9; tentative D call: TRBD2 (5 bases). The CDR3 is 14 amino acids. Germline V gene data show CDR1 as SGDLS and CDR2 as YYNGEE. Between the trimmed V and J ends, which lost 4 bases and 2 bases, there was a span of 12 bases. The CDR3 DNA follows: TGTGCCAGCAGCACTAGGCCAACTCAAGAGACCCAGTACTTC. The encoded protein is CASSTRPTQETQYF.

The chain is built from TRBV7-9 and TRBJ2-3; 7 positions match TRBD2. This CDR3 is 19 amino acids long. With V trimmed by 5 bases and J by 5 bases, 22 bases remained unmatched. Germline V gene lookup returns CDR1 SEHNR and CDR2 FQNEAQ (reference sequence). The CDR3 region has the DNA TGTGCCAGCAGCCAAATCGGCCGCTTTGGCGGGAGAATTGGAGATACGCAGTATTTT. Protein: CASSQIGRFGGRIGDTQYF.

This chain links TRBV4-3 with TRBJ1-5; possible D gene TRBD1, 5 bases. Germline V gene lookup returns CDR1 LGHNA and CDR2 YSLEER. This CDR3 contains 16 residues. V gave up 0 bases and J gave up 1 base, with 10 bases separating them. The CDR3 sequence is CASSQDTGVSNQPQHF. The CDR3 DNA is TGCGCCAGCAGCCAAGATACAGGTGTAAGCAATCAGCCCCAGCATTTT.

The V call is TRBV3-1 (or the pseudogene TRBV3-2), the J call TRBJ1-2, with 9 bases lining up with TRBD1. V was clipped by 7 bases and J by 7 bases; unmatched bases: 4. Germline values: CDR1 LGHDT, CDR2 YNNKEL (reference sequence). This CDR3 region has 12 residues. The CDR3 here is CASNLQGAGYTF. CDR3 bases: TGTGCCAGCAACCTACAGGGGGCTGGCTACACCTTC.

The chain links TRBV7-9 to TRBJ2-1, with TRBD2 matching 10 bases. CDR1 is SEHNR, CDR2 FQNEAQ, per germline (reference sequence). V dropped 5 bases and J dropped 7; count of bases not matched to a gene: 5. The CDR3 consists of 14 residues. The CDR3 DNA sequence: TGTGCCAGCAGCCAGCGGGAGGGGTTTAATGAGCAGTTCTTC. Encoded protein: CASSQREGFNEQFF.

J is TRBJ2-7 and V is TRBV5-4; D may be TRBD2 (6 bases). The CDR3 has 15 amino acids. V was pared by 4 bases and J by 0 bases, with 14 bases between. CDR1 and CDR2 from the germline V gene are SGHNT and YYREEE (reference sequence). The CDR3 reads CASSISWDSSYEQYF. DNA for the CDR3: TGTGCCAGCAGCATCTCCTGGGACTCCTCCTACGAGCAGTACTTC.

The genes are TRBV18 and TRBJ2-1, with D possibly TRBD2 on 5 matching bases. V lost 0 bases to trimming and J lost 5 bases, with 8 bases between them. The CDR3 runs 14 residues. Per germline, CDR1 KGHSH and CDR2 LQKENI. The CDR3 sequence: CASSPPYGDNEQFF. In DNA form, the CDR3 reads TGTGCCAGCTCACCACCTTACGGGGACAATGAGCAGTTCTTC.